A selection of T cell receptor beta chains follows, all from one sample in a study of OX40 agonist ivuxolimab in advanced cancers. TCRdb keeps only in-frame clones here, not all; method: immunoSEQ multiplex PCR. The sample includes roughly 49,000 clones, roughly four fifths of them seen just once. The sample in question was CD4+ or CD8+ T cells sorted from blood, obtained in a trial of the OX40 agonist ivuxolimab. Receptors were obtained from an adult with an advanced solid tumor such as melanoma, head and neck, liver or kidney cancer. Both conserved end residues are part of each CDR3. Each record gives: D gene, V gene, clone size, J gene, CDR3 protein, CDR3 DNA. The D gene is left open where the match is weak. For some rows the clone size is stated as once, few or many, or as a class when expanded; others skip it.

-	TRBV5-6	few	TRBJ1-5	CASSSQGWSNQPQHF	TGTGCCAGCAGCAGCCAGGGTTGGAGCAATCAGCCCCAGCATTTT
-	TRBV27	-	TRBJ1-1	CASSPTGTGTNIEAFF	TGTGCCAGCAGCCCTACGGGCACGGGGACGAACATTGAAGCTTTCTTT
-	TRBV7-2	-	TRBJ1-1	CASSFEGSNTEAFF	TGTGCCAGCAGCTTCGAGGGCTCAAACACTGAAGCTTTCTTT
-	TRBV29-1	-	TRBJ1-2	CSVAGRLSPGYTF	TGCAGCGTTGCCGGGAGACTCTCGCCTGGCTACACCTTC
TRBD2	TRBV9	few	TRBJ2-1	CASSPHPSGKNNEQFF	TGTGCCAGCAGCCCCCATCCTAGCGGGAAAAACAATGAGCAGTTCTTC
TRBD2	TRBV11-3	-	TRBJ2-1	CASSFASGIVYEQFF	TGTGCCAGCAGCTTTGCTAGCGGGATAGTGTATGAGCAGTTCTTC
TRBD2	TRBV28	-	TRBJ2-1	CASSPPASGDYNEQFF	TGTGCCAGCAGTCCCCCAGCTAGCGGGGACTACAATGAGCAGTTCTTC
TRBD2	TRBV5-1	-	TRBJ2-3	CASSVSTSGTDTQYF	TGCGCCAGCAGCGTGTCGACTAGCGGCACAGATACGCAGTATTTT
TRBD1	TRBV7-8	-	TRBJ1-5	CASSLSRQGNQPQHF	TGTGCCAGCAGCTTGTCGCGACAGGGGAATCAGCCCCAGCATTTT
TRBD1	TRBV28	-	TRBJ1-4	CASSSTGGFEKLFF	TGTGCCAGCAGTTCGACAGGGGGCTTTGAAAAACTGTTTTTT
-	TRBV21-1	-	TRBJ1-2	CASRPFGLLGSGYTF	TGTGCCAGCAGGCCCTTTGGTTTGTTGGGGAGTGGCTACACCTTC
TRBD2	TRBV7-8	-	TRBJ2-3	CASSYPLLAGASGTDTQYF	TGTGCCAGCAGCTACCCCCTTCTAGCGGGAGCGTCGGGCACAGATACGCAGTATTTT